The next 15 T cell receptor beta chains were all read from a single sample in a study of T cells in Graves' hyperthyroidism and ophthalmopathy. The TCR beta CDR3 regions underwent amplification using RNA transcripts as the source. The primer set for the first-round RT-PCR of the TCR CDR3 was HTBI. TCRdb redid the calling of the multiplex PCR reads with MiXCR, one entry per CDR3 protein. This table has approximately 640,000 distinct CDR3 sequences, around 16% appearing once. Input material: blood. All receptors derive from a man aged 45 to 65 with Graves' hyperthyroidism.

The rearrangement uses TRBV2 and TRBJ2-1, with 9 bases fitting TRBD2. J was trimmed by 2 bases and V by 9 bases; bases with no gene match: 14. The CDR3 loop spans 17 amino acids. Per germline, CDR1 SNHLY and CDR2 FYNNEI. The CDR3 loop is CARLAGVGGPPYNEQFF. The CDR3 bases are TGTGCCAGGTTAGCGGGAGTAGGGGGTCCTCCCTACAATGAGCAGTTCTTC. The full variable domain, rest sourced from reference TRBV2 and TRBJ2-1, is EPEVTQTPSHQVTQMGQEVILRCVPISNHLYFYWYRQILGQKVEFLVSFYNNEISEKSEIFDDQFSVERPDGSNFTLKIRSTKLEDSAMYFCARLAGVGGPPYNEQFFGPGTRLTVL.

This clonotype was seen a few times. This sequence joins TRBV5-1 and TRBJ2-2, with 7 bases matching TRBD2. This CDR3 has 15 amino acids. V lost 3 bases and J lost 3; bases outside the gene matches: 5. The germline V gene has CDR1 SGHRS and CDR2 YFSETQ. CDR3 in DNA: TGCGCCAGCAGCTCCGGACGGGAGGACACCGGGGAGCTGTTTTTT. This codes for CASSSGREDTGELFF.

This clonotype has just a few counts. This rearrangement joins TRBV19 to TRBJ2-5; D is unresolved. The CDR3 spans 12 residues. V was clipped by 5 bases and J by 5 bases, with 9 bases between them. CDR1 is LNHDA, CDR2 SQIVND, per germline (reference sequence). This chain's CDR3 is CASSRRSETQYF. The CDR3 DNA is TGTGCCAGTAGTCGAAGATCCGAGACCCAGTACTTC.

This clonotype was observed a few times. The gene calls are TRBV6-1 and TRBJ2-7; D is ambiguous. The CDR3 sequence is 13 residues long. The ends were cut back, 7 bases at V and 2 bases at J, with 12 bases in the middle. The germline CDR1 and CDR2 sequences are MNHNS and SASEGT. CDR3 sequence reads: CASTPEWAYEQYF. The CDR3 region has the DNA TGTGCCAGCACCCCGGAATGGGCCTACGAGCAGTACTTC.

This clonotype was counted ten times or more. The CDR3 region is CASSRLATSYNEQFF. The CDR3, as DNA: TGTGCCAGCAGTCGACTAGCGACTTCCTACAATGAGCAGTTCTTC. The chain recombines TRBV28 with TRBJ2-1; TRBD2 aligns across 8 bases. The V gene's germline CDR1 is MDHEN and CDR2 SYDVKM. V trimming: 5 bases; J trimming: 1 base; junction bases outside the gene matches: 4. This CDR3 has 15 residues. Using reference TRBV28 and TRBJ2-1 for the parts outside the CDR3, the full variable domain is DVKVTQSSRYLVKRTGEKVFLECVQDMDHENMFWYRQDPGLGLRLIYFSYDVKMKEKGDIPEGYSVSREKKERFSLILESASTNQTSMYLCASSRLATSYNEQFFGPGTRLTVL.

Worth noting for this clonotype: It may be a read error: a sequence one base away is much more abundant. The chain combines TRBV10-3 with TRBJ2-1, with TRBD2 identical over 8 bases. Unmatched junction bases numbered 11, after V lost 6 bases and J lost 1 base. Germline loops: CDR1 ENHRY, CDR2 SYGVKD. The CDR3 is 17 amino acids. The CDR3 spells CAIRGDGSGRSYNEQFF. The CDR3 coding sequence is TGTGCCATCAGAGGCGATGGAAGCGGGAGATCCTACAATGAGCAGTTCTTC.

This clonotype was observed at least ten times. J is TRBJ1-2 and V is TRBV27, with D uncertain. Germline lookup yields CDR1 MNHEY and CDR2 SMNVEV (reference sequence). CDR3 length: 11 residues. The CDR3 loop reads CAAGTNYGYTF. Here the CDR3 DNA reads TGTGCTGCAGGAACTAACTATGGCTACACCTTC.

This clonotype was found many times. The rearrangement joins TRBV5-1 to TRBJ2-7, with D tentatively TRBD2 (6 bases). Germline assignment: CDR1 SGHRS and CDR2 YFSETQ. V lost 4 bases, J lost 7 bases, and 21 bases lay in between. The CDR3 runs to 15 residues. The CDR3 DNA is TGCGCCAGCAGCGAGGGCTCTACCATTGCGGGGGAGCAGTACTTC. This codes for CASSEGSTIAGEQYF.

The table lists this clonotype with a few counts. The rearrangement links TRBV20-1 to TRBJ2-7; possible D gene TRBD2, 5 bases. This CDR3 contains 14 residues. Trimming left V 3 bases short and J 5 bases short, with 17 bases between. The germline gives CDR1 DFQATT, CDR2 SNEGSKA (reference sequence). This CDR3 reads CSASRPRGSHEQYF. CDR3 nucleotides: TGCAGTGCTAGCCGGCCTCGGGGTTCTCACGAGCAGTACTTC.

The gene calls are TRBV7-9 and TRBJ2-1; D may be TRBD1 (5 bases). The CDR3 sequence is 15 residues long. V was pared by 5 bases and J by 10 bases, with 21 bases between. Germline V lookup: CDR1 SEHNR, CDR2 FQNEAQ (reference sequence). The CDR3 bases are TGTGCCAGCAGCCCAACTCTCAGGGTCGCCAGCGAGCAGTTCTTC. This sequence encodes CASSPTLRVASEQFF.

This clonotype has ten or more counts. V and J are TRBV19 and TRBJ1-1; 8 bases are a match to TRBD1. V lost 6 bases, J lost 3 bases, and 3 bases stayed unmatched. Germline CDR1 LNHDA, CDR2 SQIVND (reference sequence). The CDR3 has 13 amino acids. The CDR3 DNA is TGTGCCAGTAGGGGACAGGAGGACACTGAAGCTTTCTTT. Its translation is CASRGQEDTEAFF.

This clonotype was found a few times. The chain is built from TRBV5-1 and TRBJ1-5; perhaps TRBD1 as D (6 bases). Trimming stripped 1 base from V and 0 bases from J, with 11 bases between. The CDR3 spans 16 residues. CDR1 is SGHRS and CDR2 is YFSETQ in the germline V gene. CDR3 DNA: TGCGCCAGCAGCTTGAGTGGACAGAATAGCAATCAGCCCCAGCATTTT. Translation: CASSLSGQNSNQPQHF.

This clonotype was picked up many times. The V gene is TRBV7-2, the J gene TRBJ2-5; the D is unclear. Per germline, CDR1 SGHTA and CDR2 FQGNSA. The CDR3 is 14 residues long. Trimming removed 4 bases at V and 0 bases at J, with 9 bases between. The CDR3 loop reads CASSWHRYQETQYF. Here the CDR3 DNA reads TGTGCCAGCAGCTGGCACAGATACCAAGAGACCCAGTACTTC.

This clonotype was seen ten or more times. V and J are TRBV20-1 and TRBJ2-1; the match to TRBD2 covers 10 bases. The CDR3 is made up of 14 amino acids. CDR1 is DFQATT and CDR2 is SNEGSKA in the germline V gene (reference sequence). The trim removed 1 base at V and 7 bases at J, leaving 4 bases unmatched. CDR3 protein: CSARASGRVNEQFF. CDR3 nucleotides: TGCAGTGCTAGAGCCAGCGGGAGGGTAAATGAGCAGTTCTTC.

CDR3 DNA sequence: TGTGCCAGCAGTTACCCCTGGGACGGTAGCAATCAGCCCCAGCATTTT. This encodes CASSYPWDGSNQPQHF. This sequence joins TRBV6-2 or TRBV6-3 and TRBJ1-5; TRBD1 is a possible D gene (5 bases). Germline values: CDR1 MNHEY, CDR2 SVGEGT. This CDR3 has 16 amino acids. Trimming left V 2 bases short and J 0 bases short, with 11 bases between.